The 2 T cell receptor beta chains presented below share a single source sample, sequenced in a study of cytomegalovirus exposure and HLA in healthy donors. Researchers ran the PCR with 60 Vbeta and 13 Jbeta primers. Libraries were prepared by immunoSEQ multiplex PCR; TCRdb keeps only in-frame clonotypes and omits some of them. The sample carries roughly 89,000 clones, 80% to 90% recorded once. Sequenced sample: PBMCs. The receptors stem from a woman younger than 45 in good health and CMV-seronegative.

The chain is built from TRBV14 and TRBJ1-2; weak D call: TRBD1 (5 bases). This CDR3 has 13 residues. CDR1 and CDR2 (germline): SGHDN, FVKESK. V dropped 1 base and J dropped 8 bases, with 11 bases sitting between them. CDR3 loop: CASSQVSQGGYTF. CDR3 bases: TGTGCCAGCAGCCAAGTGAGTCAGGGCGGCTACACCTTC.

The chain employs TRBV6-6 and TRBJ1-1; D perhaps matches TRBD1 (6 bases). Germline V gene data show CDR1 as MNHNY and CDR2 as SVGAGI (reference sequence). V gave up 5 bases and J gave up 7 bases, with 14 bases separating them. CDR3 length: 13 residues. The CDR3 reads CASSTMTGGEAFF. The CDR3 region has the DNA TGTGCCAGCAGTACAATGACAGGCGGTGAAGCTTTCTTT.